Given below is one TCR beta chain in context. Using immunoSEQ multiplex PCR, the repertoire was profiled, and TCRdb retains in-frame clones only, with some absent. The sample holds about 25,000 clones, roughly 95% seen once. The data were taken from a study of graft-versus-host responses after intestinal transplantation. Trimming stripped 1 base from V and 4 bases from J, with 7 bases between. The germline gives CDR1 SSHAT, CDR2 FNYEAQ (reference sequence). The CDR3 loop spans 13 amino acids. The receptor comes from a human patient who received an intestinal transplant, so some T cells may come from the graft donor. The source was PBMCs, collected 156 days after intestinal transplant. The chain is built from TRBV7-7 and TRBJ1-1; no definite D call. The CDR3 bases are TGTGCCAGCAGCTTAGACCACCGCACTGAAGCTTTCTTT. The encoded protein is CASSLDHRTEAFF.